These 24 T cell receptor beta chains originate from one sample sequenced in a study of technical replicates of blood from a few donors (TCRdb year 2017). Library method: the immunoSEQ multiplex PCR assay. In TCRdb, the immuneACCESS table is reduced to in-frame sequences with V and J assigned. These tables do not hold every clone; where another copy was compared, an unresolved V gene accounts for under half, and the others remain unexplained. This sample gives about 72,000 clones in total; roughly 95% of them show up just once. Roughly 0.24% of the sample is held by the ten biggest clonotypes. What was sequenced was T cells isolated from PBMCs. The receptors were sampled from a human donor in good health.

The chain employs TRBV11-2 and TRBJ2-1; D is undetermined. The CDR3 has 13 amino acids. The germline CDR1 and CDR2 sequences are SGHAT and FQNNGV. Trimming left V 1 base short and J 4 bases short, with 5 bases between. The CDR3 nucleotides are TGTGCCAGCAGCTTAGTCTCGTACAATGAGCAGTTCTTC. It is translated as CASSLVSYNEQFF. Supplemented by reference TRBV11-2 and TRBJ2-1, the full variable domain reads EAGVAQSPRYKIIEKRQSVAFWCNPISGHATLYWYQQILGQGPKLLIQFQNNGVVDDSQLPKDRFSAERLKGVDSTLKIQPAKLEDSAVYLCASSLVSYNEQFFGPGTRLTVL.

The V call is TRBV2, the J call TRBJ1-1; 9 bases line up with TRBD1. Germline loops: CDR1 SNHLY, CDR2 FYNNEI. Trimming took 6 bases from V and 3 from J; bases not matched to a gene: 5. The CDR3 is 14 residues long. This chain's CDR3 is CASRIRTGDTEAFF. The CDR3 DNA follows: TGTGCCAGCAGGATCCGGACAGGGGACACTGAAGCTTTCTTT.

This clone was seen only a few times. This chain joins TRBV30 and TRBJ1-5, with no clear D. Between the trimmed V and J ends, which lost 0 bases and 5 bases, there was a span of 14 bases. CDR3 size: 15 residues. The V gene's germline CDR1 is GTSNPN and CDR2 SVGIG (reference sequence). The CDR3 DNA sequence: TGTGCCTGGAGTGTACCGCGAGGGCTCCATCAGCCCCAGCATTTT. Translating it yields CAWSVPRGLHQPQHF.

This chain connects TRBV6-5 to TRBJ2-7; D may be TRBD1 (5 bases). Germline-derived CDR1 and CDR2 are MNHEY and SVGAGI. The CDR3 is made up of 14 amino acids. V shed 8 bases and J shed 3 bases, with 17 bases lying between them. The CDR3 is CASDEGVKGYEQYF. The CDR3 coding sequence is TGTGCCAGCGACGAAGGGGTCAAGGGCTACGAGCAGTACTTC.

This chain uses TRBV2 with TRBJ2-1; possibly TRBD1 for D (5 bases). V was clipped by 3 bases and J by 0 bases, with 9 bases between them. Germline CDR1 is SNHLY and CDR2 is FYNNEI. The CDR3 sequence is 15 residues long. The CDR3 sequence: CASSDQGSSYNEQFF. In DNA, the CDR3 is TGTGCCAGCAGTGATCAGGGTAGCTCCTACAATGAGCAGTTCTTC. The complete variable domain, with remaining parts taken from reference TRBV2 and TRBJ2-1, reads EPEVTQTPSHQVTQMGQEVILRCVPISNHLYFYWYRQILGQKVEFLVSFYNNEISEKSEIFDDQFSVERPDGSNFTLKIRSTKLEDSAMYFCASSDQGSSYNEQFFGPGTRLTVL.

The chain recombines TRBV5-1 with TRBJ2-7, with D maybe TRBD1 (6 bases). Trimming left V 3 bases short and J 3 bases short, with 16 bases between. This CDR3 spans 15 amino acids. Germline V lookup: CDR1 SGHRS, CDR2 YFSETQ. CDR3 region: CASSSNNRAIYEQYF. In DNA, the CDR3 is TGCGCCAGCAGCTCAAATAACAGGGCCATCTACGAGCAGTACTTC.

The chain couples TRBV4-1 to TRBJ2-3; 7 nucleotides agree with TRBD2. Germline lookup yields CDR1 MGHRA and CDR2 YSYEKL. With 7 bases clipped from V and 7 bases from J, the junction kept 11 bases outside the gene matches. The CDR3 consists of 14 residues. The CDR3 is CASIGLGERNTQYF. The CDR3 DNA follows: TGCGCCAGCATTGGACTAGGAGAACGAAATACGCAGTATTTT.

The rearrangement joins TRBV28 to TRBJ2-7, with TRBD2 matching 7 bases. The J segment lost 2 bases and the V segment lost 6 bases, leaving 7 bases of the junction unmatched. CDR1 and CDR2 from the germline V gene are MDHEN and SYDVKM. There are 14 residues in the CDR3. CDR3: CASRERGGTYEQYF. Here the CDR3 DNA reads TGTGCCAGCAGGGAAAGGGGAGGGACCTACGAGCAGTACTTC.

The CDR3 nucleotides are TGTGCCAGTAGTGCATCCGGGACAGGGCTCTACGAGCAGTACTTC. It specifies CASSASGTGLYEQYF. The genes are TRBV19 and TRBJ2-7, with TRBD1 identical over 9 bases. This CDR3 is 15 amino acids long. V trimming: 5 bases; J trimming: 3 bases; junction bases outside the gene matches: 8. CDR1 LNHDA and CDR2 SQIVND come from the germline V gene (reference sequence).

The chain couples TRBV4-1 to TRBJ1-2; perhaps TRBD1 as D (5 bases). V lost 7 bases and J lost 5, with 11 bases in between. Germline V gene sequence: CDR1 MGHRA, CDR2 YSYEKL. The CDR3 is made up of 12 amino acids. For the CDR3, the DNA is TGCGCCAGCAAATCAGGGTCGTATGGCTACACCTTC. Amino acids: CASKSGSYGYTF.

V usage is TRBV4-1 and J usage is TRBJ2-2, with 8 bases aligning to TRBD1. Germline V lookup: CDR1 MGHRA, CDR2 YSYEKL. Trimming at V came to 0 bases and at J to 7 bases, leaving 7 bases not matched to a gene. The CDR3 is made up of 16 amino acids. The CDR3 spells CASSQDPPGGIGELFF. CDR3 coding DNA: TGCGCCAGCAGCCAAGATCCCCCAGGGGGCATCGGGGAGCTGTTTTTT.

The V gene is TRBV7-9, the J gene TRBJ1-6; no clear D. Germline V CDR1 and CDR2: SEHNR, FQNEAQ (reference sequence). The CDR3 has 17 amino acids. V gave up 2 bases and J gave up 6 bases, with 17 bases separating them. This chain's CDR3 is CASSLYGWRQSNSPLHF. The CDR3 DNA follows: TGTGCCAGCAGCTTATACGGATGGCGGCAGAGTAATTCACCCCTCCACTTT.

V and J are TRBV6-1 and TRBJ1-1, with 7 bases that match TRBD1. Germline CDR1 MNHNS, CDR2 SASEGT. The ends lost 6 bases at V and 5 bases at J; junction bases unmatched: 6. The CDR3 extends over 13 amino acids. CDR3 coding DNA: TGTGCCAGCAGACTACAGGGGAGAACTGAAGCTTTCTTT. Translating it yields CASRLQGRTEAFF.

V is TRBV7-2 and J is TRBJ1-2, with D possibly being TRBD1 (6 bases). The CDR3 runs to 14 residues. The V end was cut by 5 bases, the J end by 2 bases, with 12 bases between. Germline V gene lookup returns CDR1 SGHTA and CDR2 FQGNSA. The CDR3 here is CASSPRTANYGYTF. CDR3 nucleotides: TGTGCCAGCAGCCCCCGGACAGCGAACTATGGCTACACCTTC.

This chain joins TRBV2 and TRBJ1-5; D unresolved. Deletions cut 6 bases from V and 0 bases from J, with 12 bases between. Per germline, CDR1 SNHLY and CDR2 FYNNEI. CDR3 length equals 15 residues. The CDR3 protein is CASRDGLSSNQPQHF. The CDR3, as DNA: TGTGCCAGCAGGGATGGACTATCTAGCAATCAGCCCCAGCATTTT.

J is TRBJ2-5 and V is TRBV4-2; no reliable D call. Germline loops: CDR1 LGHNA, CDR2 YNFKEQ. CDR3 size: 14 residues. V dropped 3 bases and J dropped 4 bases, with 12 bases sitting between them. This chain's CDR3 is CASSQKTPTETQYF. The CDR3 nucleotides read TGTGCCAGCAGCCAGAAGACACCTACAGAGACCCAGTACTTC.

This chain joins TRBV6-1 and TRBJ1-6, with 7 bases that match TRBD1. The junction had 6 bases not matched to a gene; V was cut back by 2 bases and J by 8 bases. Germline values: CDR1 MNHNS, CDR2 SASEGT. The CDR3 has 15 amino acids. The CDR3 region has the DNA TGTGCCAGCAGTGAAACGGGACAGCGGCATTCACCCCTCCACTTT. It encodes CASSETGQRHSPLHF.

V usage is TRBV7-8 and J usage is TRBJ2-7, with 10 bases aligning to TRBD1. CDR3 size: 17 residues. Germline V lookup: CDR1 SGHVS, CDR2 FQNEAQ. The ends lost 5 bases at V and 2 bases at J; junction bases unmatched: 12. The CDR3 coding sequence is TGTGCCAGCAGCACAGGCCCCCCCGGGACAGGGGCCTACGAGCAGTACTTC. Residues: CASSTGPPGTGAYEQYF.

The chain employs TRBV5-5 and TRBJ1-2; D may be TRBD1 (6 bases). Germline CDR1 SGHKS, CDR2 YYEKEE (reference sequence). V lost 1 base, J lost 1 base, and 8 bases lay in between. This CDR3 is 14 amino acids long. Here the CDR3 reads CASSLTGLNYGYTF. CDR3 nucleotides: TGTGCCAGCAGCTTGACAGGGCTTAACTATGGCTACACCTTC.

In regard to this clone: At one boundary the junction diverges from the germline segment, which might be a read error. This chain links TRBV7-7 with TRBJ1-1; D uncertain. CDR1 is SSHAT, CDR2 FNYEAQ, per germline (reference sequence). CDR3 length: 13 amino acids. CDR3 residues: CASSLEANTEAFF. The CDR3 DNA is TGTGCTAGCAGCTTAGAAGCGAACACTGAAGCTTTCTTT.

The chain couples TRBV4-1 to TRBJ2-2, with 8 nucleotides matching TRBD1. The CDR3 length is 17 residues. The J segment lost 0 bases and the V segment lost 1 base, leaving 4 bases of the junction unmatched. Germline-derived CDR1 and CDR2 are MGHRA and YSYEKL. The CDR3 here is CASSQAPGQANTGELFF. DNA for the CDR3: TGCGCCAGCAGCCAAGCACCGGGACAGGCGAACACCGGGGAGCTGTTTTTT.

The chain recombines TRBV1 with TRBJ2-7; the table assigns TRBD2, which was not confirmed against the DNA. TRBV1 is reported as a pseudogene. The CDR3 spans 15 residues. The CDR3: CTSSSRPGNEYEQYF. Here the CDR3 DNA reads TGCACCAGCAGCTCTCGACCGGGGAACGAGTACGAGCAGTACTTC.

This chain joins TRBV6-6 and TRBJ1-5, with TRBD1 matching 7 bases. The length of the CDR3 is 14 residues. With 7 bases clipped from V and 2 bases from J, the junction kept 5 bases outside the gene matches. CDR1 is MNHNY and CDR2 is SVGAGI in the germline V gene (reference sequence). The CDR3 is CASNYGTGNQPQHF. CDR3 nucleotides: TGTGCCAGCAACTATGGGACAGGCAATCAGCCCCAGCATTTT.

The V and J genes are TRBV6-1 and TRBJ1-1, with TRBD1 matching over 10 bases. Germline lookup yields CDR1 MNHNS and CDR2 SASEGT. The CDR3 length is 15 residues. J gave up 2 bases and V 3 bases, and 3 bases lay outside the gene matches. Here the CDR3 reads CASSDRDRGNTEAFF. DNA for the CDR3: TGTGCCAGCAGTGACCGGGACAGGGGAAACACTGAAGCTTTCTTT.